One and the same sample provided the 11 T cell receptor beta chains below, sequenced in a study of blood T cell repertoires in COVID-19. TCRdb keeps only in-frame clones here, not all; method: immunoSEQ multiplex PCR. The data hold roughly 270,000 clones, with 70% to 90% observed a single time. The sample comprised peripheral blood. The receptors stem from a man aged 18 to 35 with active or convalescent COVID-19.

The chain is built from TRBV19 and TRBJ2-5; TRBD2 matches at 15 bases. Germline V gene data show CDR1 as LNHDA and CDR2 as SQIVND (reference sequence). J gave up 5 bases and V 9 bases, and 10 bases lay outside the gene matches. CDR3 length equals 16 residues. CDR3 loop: CASSRTSGGARETQYF. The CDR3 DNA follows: TGTGCCAGCTCCAGGACTAGCGGGGGGGCCAGGGAGACCCAGTACTTC.

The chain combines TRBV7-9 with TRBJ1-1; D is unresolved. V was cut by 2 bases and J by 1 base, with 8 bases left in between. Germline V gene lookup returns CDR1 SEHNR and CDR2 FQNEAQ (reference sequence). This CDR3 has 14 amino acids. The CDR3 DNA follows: TGTGCCAGCAGCTTACCGGTCCCGAACACTGAAGCTTTCTTT. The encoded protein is CASSLPVPNTEAFF.

CDR3 sequence (DNA): TGTGCCAGCTCACAGGGACAGGGTCACGCTGAAGCTTTCTTT. This gives the protein CASSQGQGHAEAFF. The gene calls are TRBV18 and TRBJ1-1; 9 bases map to TRBD1. CDR3 length equals 14 residues. V lost 4 bases and J lost 6; bases outside the gene matches: 6. The germline V gene encodes CDR1 KGHSH and CDR2 LQKENI.

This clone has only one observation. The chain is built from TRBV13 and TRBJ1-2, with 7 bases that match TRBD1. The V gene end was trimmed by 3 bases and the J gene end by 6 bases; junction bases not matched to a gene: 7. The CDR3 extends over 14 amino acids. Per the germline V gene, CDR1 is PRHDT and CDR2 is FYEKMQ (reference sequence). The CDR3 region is CASSFPDRFDGYTF. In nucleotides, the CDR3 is TGTGCCAGCAGCTTCCCGGACAGGTTTGATGGCTACACCTTC.

The CDR3 DNA reads TGTGCCAGCAGTTTCACAGGGGCGCGGGCGAACACTGAAGCTTTCTTT. Amino acid sequence: CASSFTGARANTEAFF. The chain combines TRBV6-5 with TRBJ1-1, with 7 bases lining up with TRBD1. Germline CDR1 MNHEY, CDR2 SVGAGI. Unmatched junction bases numbered 9, after V lost 4 bases and J lost 1 base. This CDR3 has 16 residues.

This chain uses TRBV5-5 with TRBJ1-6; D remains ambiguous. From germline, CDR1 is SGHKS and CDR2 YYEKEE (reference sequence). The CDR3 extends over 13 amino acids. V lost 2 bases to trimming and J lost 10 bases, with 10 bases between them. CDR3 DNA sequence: TGTGCCAGCAGCTTAGGCGACACCTCACCCCTCCACTTT. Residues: CASSLGDTSPLHF.

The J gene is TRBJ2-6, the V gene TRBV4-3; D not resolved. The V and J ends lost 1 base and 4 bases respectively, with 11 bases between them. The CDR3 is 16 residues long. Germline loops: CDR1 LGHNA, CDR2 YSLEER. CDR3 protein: CASSQGVAPGANVLTF. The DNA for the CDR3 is TGCGCCAGCAGCCAAGGGGTAGCTCCCGGGGCCAACGTCCTGACTTTC.

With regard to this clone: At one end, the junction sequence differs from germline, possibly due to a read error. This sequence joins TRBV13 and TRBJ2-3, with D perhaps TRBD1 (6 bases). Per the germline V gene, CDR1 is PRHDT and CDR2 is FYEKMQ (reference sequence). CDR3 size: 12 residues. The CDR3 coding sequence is TGTGCCAGCAGCCATGGACGGGACAAACAAAGTTTT. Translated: CASSHGRDKQSF.

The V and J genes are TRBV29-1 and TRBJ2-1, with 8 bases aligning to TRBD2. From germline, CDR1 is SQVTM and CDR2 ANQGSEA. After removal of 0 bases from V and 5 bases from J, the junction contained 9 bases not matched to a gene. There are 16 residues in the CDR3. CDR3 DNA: TGCAGCGTTGAAGATTTTGTAGCGGGGAGAAACAATGAGCAGTTCTTC. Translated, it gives CSVEDFVAGRNNEQFF.

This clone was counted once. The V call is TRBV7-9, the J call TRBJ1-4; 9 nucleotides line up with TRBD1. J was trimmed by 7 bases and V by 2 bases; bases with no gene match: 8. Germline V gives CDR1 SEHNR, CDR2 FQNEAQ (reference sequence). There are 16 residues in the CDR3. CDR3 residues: CASSLIWTGEGEKLFF. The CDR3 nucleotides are TGTGCCAGCAGCTTAATTTGGACAGGGGAGGGTGAAAAACTGTTTTTT.

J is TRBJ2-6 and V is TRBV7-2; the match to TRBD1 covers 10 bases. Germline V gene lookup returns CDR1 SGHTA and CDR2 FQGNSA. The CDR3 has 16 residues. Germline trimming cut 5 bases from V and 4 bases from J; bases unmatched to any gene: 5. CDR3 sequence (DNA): TGTGCCAGCAGCAGGGGGACAGGGGCAGGGGCCAACGTCCTGACTTTC. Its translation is CASSRGTGAGANVLTF.